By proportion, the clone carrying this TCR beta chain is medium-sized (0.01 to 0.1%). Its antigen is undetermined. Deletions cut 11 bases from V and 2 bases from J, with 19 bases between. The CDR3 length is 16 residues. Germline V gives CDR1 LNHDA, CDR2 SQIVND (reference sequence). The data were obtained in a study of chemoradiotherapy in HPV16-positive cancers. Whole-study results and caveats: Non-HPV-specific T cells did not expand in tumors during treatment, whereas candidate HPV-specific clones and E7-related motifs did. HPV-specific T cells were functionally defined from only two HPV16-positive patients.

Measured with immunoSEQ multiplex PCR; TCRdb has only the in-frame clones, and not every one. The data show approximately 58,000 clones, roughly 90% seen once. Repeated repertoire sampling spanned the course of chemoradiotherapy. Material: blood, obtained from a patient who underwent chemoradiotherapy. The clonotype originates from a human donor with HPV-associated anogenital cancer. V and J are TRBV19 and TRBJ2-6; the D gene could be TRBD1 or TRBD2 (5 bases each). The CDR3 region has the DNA TGTGCCGCCTCGGGACCCACTTCCCCTGGGGCCAACGTCCTGACTTTC. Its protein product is CAASGPTSPGANVLTF.